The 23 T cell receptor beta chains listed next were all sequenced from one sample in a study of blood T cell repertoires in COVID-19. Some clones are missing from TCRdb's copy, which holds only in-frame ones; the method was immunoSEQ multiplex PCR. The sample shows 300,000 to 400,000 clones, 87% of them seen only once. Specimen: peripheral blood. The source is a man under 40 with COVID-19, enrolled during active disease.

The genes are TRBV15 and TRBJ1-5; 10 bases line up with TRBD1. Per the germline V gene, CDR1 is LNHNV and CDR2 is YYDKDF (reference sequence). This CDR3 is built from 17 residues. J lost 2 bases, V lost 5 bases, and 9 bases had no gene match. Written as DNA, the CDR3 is TGTGCCACCAGCGGGAGACAGGGGGCAATCGGCAATCAGCCCCAGCATTTT. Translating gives CATSGRQGAIGNQPQHF.

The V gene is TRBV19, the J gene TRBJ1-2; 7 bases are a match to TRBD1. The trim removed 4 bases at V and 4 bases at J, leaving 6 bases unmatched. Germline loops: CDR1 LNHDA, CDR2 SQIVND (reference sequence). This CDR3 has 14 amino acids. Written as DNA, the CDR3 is TGTGCCAGTAGTACTGAGGGACAGCTCTATGGCTACACCTTC. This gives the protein CASSTEGQLYGYTF.

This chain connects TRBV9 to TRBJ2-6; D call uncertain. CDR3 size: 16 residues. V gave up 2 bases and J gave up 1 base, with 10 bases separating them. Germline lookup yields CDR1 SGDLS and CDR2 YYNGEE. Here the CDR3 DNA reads TGTGCCAGCAGCGTCGGAACACAGTCTGGGGCCAACGTCCTGACTTTC. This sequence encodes CASSVGTQSGANVLTF.

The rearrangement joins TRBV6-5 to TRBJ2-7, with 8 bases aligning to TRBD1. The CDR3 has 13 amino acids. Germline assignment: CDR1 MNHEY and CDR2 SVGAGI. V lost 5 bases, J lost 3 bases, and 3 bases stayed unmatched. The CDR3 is CASSRTGIYEQYF. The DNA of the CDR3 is TGTGCCAGCAGTCGGACAGGGATCTACGAGCAGTACTTC.

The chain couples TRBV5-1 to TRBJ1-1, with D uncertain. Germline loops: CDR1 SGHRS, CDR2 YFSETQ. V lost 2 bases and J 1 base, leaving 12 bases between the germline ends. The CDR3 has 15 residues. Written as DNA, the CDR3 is TGCGCCAGCAGCTTTAGCCCGGGAGAGAACACTGAAGCTTTCTTT. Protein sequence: CASSFSPGENTEAFF.

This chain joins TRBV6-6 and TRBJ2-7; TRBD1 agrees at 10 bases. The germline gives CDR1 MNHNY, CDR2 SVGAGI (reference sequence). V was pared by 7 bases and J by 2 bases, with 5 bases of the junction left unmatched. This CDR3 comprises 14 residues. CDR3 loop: CASMGTGVTYEQYF. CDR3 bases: TGTGCCAGCATGGGGACAGGGGTTACCTACGAGCAGTACTTC.

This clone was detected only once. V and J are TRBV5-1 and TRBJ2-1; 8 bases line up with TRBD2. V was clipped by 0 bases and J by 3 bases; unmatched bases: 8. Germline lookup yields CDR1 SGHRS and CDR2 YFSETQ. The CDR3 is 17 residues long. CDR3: CASSLEGSGAFYNEQFF. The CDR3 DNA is TGCGCCAGCAGCTTGGAAGGTAGCGGGGCCTTCTACAATGAGCAGTTCTTC.

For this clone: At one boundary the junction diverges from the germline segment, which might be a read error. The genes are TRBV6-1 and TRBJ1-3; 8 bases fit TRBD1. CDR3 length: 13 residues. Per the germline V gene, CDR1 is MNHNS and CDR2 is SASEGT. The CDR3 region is CASGDRGGNTIYF. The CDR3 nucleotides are TGTGCCAGCGGTGACAGGGGAGGAAACACCATATATTTT.

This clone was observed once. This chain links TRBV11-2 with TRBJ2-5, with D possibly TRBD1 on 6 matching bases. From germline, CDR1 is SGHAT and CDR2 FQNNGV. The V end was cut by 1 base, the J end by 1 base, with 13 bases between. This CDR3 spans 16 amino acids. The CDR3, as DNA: TGTGCCAGCAGCTTAGGGGAGACAGGCGGCCAAGAGACCCAGTACTTC. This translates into CASSLGETGGQETQYF.

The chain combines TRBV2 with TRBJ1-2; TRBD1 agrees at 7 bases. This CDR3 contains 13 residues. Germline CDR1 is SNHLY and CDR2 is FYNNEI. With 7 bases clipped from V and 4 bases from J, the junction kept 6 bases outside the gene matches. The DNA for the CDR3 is TGTGCCAGCACCCCGGACAGGCTCTATGGCTACACCTTC. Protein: CASTPDRLYGYTF.

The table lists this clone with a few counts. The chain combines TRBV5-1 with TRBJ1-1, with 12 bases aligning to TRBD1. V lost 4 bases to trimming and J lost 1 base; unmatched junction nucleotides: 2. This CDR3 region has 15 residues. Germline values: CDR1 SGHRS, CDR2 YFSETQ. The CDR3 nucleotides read TGCGCCAGCAGCGGGGGACAGGGGGCGAACACTGAAGCTTTCTTT. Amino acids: CASSGGQGANTEAFF.

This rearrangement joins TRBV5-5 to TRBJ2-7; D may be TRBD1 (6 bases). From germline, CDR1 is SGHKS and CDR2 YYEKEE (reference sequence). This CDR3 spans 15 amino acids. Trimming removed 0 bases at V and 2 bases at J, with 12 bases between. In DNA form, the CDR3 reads TGTGCCAGCAGCTTGGCCCAGGGGATCGCCTACGAGCAGTACTTC. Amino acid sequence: CASSLAQGIAYEQYF. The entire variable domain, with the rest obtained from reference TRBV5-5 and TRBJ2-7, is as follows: DAGVTQSPTHLIKTRGQQVTLRCSPISGHKSVSWYQQVLGQGPQFIFQYYEKEERGRGNFPDRFSARQFPNYSSELNVNALLLGDSALYLCASSLAQGIAYEQYFGPGTRLTVT.

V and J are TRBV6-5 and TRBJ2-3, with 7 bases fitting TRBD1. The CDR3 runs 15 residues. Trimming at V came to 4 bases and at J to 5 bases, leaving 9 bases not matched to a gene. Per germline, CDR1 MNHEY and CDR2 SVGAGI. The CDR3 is CASSFSGQSVDTQYF. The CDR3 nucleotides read TGTGCCAGCAGTTTCTCGGGACAGAGCGTAGATACGCAGTATTTT.

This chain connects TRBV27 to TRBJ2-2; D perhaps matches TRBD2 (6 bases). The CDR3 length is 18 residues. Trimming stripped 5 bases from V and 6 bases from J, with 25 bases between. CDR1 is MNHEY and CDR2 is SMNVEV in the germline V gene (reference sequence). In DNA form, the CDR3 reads TGTGCCAGCAGTATCGGGATAGCGGAGGGGCCGAGCGCCGGGGAGCTGTTTTTT. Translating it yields CASSIGIAEGPSAGELFF.

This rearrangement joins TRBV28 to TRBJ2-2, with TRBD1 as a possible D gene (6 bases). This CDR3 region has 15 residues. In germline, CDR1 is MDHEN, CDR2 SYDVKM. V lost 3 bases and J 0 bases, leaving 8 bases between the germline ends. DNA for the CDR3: TGTGCCAGCAGTTTGTACAGGGCGAACACCGGGGAGCTGTTTTTT. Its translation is CASSLYRANTGELFF.

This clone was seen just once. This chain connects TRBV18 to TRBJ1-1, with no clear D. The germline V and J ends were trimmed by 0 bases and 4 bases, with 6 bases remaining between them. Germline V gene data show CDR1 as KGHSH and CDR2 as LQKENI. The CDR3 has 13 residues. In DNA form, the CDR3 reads TGTGCCAGCTCACCACCGTCCAGCACTGAAGCTTTCTTT. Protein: CASSPPSSTEAFF.

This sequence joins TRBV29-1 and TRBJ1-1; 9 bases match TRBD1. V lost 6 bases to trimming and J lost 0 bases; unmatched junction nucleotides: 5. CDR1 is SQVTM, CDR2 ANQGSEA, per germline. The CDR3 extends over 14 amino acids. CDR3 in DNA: TGCAGCGTCGGGACAGGGAACATGAACACTGAAGCTTTCTTT. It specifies CSVGTGNMNTEAFF.

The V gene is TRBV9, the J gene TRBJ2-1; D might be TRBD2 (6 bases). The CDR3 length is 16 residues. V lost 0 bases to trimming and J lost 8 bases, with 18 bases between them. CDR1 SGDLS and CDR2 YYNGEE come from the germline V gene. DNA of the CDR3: TGTGCCAGCAGCGTAGCTCTGGGGACTTTTACCCATGAGCAGTTCTTC. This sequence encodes CASSVALGTFTHEQFF.

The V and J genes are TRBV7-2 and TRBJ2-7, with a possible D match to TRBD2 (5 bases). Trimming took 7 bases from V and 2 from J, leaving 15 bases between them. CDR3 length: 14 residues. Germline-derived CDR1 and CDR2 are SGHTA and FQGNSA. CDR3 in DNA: TGTGCCAGCACCGCTCAGGCGGGTCCCTACGAGCAGTACTTC. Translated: CASTAQAGPYEQYF.

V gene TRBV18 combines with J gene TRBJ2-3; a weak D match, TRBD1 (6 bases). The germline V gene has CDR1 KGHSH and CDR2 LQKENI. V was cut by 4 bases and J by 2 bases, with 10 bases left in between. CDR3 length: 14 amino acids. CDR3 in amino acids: CASSLRTDTDTQYF. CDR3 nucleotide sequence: TGTGCCAGCTCACTCCGGACAGACACAGATACGCAGTATTTT. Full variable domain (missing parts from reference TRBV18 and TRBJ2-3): NAGVMQNPRHLVRRRGQEARLRCSPMKGHSHVYWYRQLPEEGLKFMVYLQKENIIDESGMPKERFSAEFPKEGPSILRIQQVVRGDSAAYFCASSLRTDTDTQYFGPGTRLTVL.

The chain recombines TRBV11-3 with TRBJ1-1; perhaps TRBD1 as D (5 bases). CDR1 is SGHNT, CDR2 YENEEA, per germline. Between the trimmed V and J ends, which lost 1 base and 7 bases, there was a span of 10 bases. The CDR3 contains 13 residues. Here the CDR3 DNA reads TGTGCCAGCAGCTTAGGTCCAGGGATTGAAGCTTTCTTT. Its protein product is CASSLGPGIEAFF. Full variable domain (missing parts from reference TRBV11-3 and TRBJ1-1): EAGVVQSPRYKIIEKKQPVAFWCNPISGHNTLYWYLQNLGQGPELLIRYENEEAVDDSQLPKDRFSAERLKGVDSTLKIQPAELGDSAVYLCASSLGPGIEAFFGQGTRLTVV.

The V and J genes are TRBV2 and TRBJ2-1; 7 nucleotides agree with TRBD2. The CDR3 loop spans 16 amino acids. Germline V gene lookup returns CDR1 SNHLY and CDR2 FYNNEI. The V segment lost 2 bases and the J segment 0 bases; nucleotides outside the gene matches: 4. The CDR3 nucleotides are TGTGCCAGCAGTGAATTCTCTAGCGGCTCCTACAATGAGCAGTTCTTC. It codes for CASSEFSSGSYNEQFF.

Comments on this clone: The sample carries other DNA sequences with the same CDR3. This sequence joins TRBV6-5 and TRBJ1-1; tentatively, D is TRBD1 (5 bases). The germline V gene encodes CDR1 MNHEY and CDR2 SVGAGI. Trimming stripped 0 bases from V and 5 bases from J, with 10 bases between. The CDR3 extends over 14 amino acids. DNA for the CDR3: TGTGCCAGCAGTTACTCATCCGGGGGGACTGAAGCTTTCTTT. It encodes CASSYSSGGTEAFF.